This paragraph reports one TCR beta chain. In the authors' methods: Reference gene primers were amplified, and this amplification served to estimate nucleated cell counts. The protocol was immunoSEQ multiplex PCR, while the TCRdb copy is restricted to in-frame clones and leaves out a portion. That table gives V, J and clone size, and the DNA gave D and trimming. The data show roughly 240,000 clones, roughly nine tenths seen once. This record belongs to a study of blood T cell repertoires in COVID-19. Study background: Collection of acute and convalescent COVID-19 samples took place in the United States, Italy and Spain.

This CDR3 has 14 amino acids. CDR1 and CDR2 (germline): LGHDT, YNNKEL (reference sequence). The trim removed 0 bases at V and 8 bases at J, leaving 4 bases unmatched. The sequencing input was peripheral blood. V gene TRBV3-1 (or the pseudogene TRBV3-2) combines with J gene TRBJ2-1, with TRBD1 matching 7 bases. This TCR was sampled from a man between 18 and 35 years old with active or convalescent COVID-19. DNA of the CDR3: TGTGCCAGCAGCCAAGAAAACAGGGGCCATGAGCAGTTCTTC. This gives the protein CASSQENRGHEQFF.